This T cell receptor (beta chain) derives from a study of tumor and adjacent non-tumor tissue in lung cancer. No cell sorting was done before RNA was extracted from the tissue. This clonotype was seen at least ten times. A modified ARM-PCR protocol with three rounds of nested PCR amplified TCRbeta. TCRdb recomputed calls from the multiplex PCR reads with MiXCR, one row per CDR3 protein. This table holds some 90,000 distinct CDR3 sequences, approximately 57% found once. Specimen: lung tumor tissue. The origin of this receptor is a man aged 70-80 years with non-small cell lung cancer.

The CDR3 DNA follows: TGCGCCAGCAGCCCCCATTCGGTGAGGATGTACCAAGAGACCCAGTACTTC. This gives the protein CASSPHSVRMYQETQYF. The rearrangement uses TRBV4-1 and TRBJ2-5, with D unresolved. In germline, CDR1 is MGHRA, CDR2 YSYEKL. V shed 4 bases and J shed 0 bases, with 18 bases lying between them. This CDR3 region has 17 residues.